Listed below are T cell receptor beta chains from one sample, sequenced in a study of shared clonotypes between healthy human individuals. This table comes from immunoSEQ multiplex PCR, and its TCRdb copy is limited to in-frame clones, with some not included. The sample has some 800,000 clones; about 92% are singletons. Sequences were obtained from naive CD8+ T cells sorted from blood. All receptors come from a man younger than 40 in good health. CDR3s leave out the opening cysteine and the closing phenylalanine or tryptophan.

V gene	J gene	CDR3 protein
TRBV7-9	TRBJ2-3	ASSLTDTTTDTQY
TRBV4-3	TRBJ2-7	ASSQDFAQGSYEQY
TRBV9	TRBJ2-1	ASSVVDSVYNEQF
TRBV18	TRBJ1-2	ASSPPGSGGVFGYGYT
TRBV4-2	TRBJ2-1	ASSQARLAPYNEQF
TRBV11-2	TRBJ2-2	ASSLEWGLAGELF
TRBV7-9	TRBJ2-3	ASETRITDTQY
TRBV21-1	TRBJ2-1	AIPTGGIGDEQF
TRBV7-2	TRBJ1-1	ASSSATYTEAF
TRBV27	TRBJ2-7	ASSLGAGVGEQY
TRBV18	TRBJ2-1	ASSPTDYSLF
TRBV15	TRBJ1-4	ATGVGVEKLF
TRBV6-5	TRBJ2-7	ASSENAPSYEQY
TRBV6-1	TRBJ2-7	ASSPGIRTYEQY
TRBV4-3	TRBJ2-1	ASSPAEVYNSYNEQF
TRBV13	TRBJ2-1	ASSGSGGPLNEQF
TRBV4-1	TRBJ1-2	ASSQKQGNGYT
TRBV6-6	TRBJ1-5	ASSYLRGLSNQPQH
TRBV6-5	TRBJ2-7	ASSYAGGVSYEQY
TRBV4-1	TRBJ2-3	ASSPRGTSGSTDTQY
TRBV11-3	TRBJ2-1	ASELAGVYNEQF
TRBV27	TRBJ2-7	ASSPGLKYEQY
TRBV5-6	TRBJ1-2	ASSPGGVGYT
TRBV7-8	TRBJ2-2	ASSPPKGIGELF
TRBV27	TRBJ2-7	ASSPASGASYEQY
TRBV7-8	TRBJ2-2	ASSFEKAANTGELF
TRBV7-2	TRBJ1-2	ASSLSGTNYGYT
TRBV2	TRBJ2-5	ASSFFRDRTQETQY
TRBV6-5	TRBJ1-2	ASRDTGYGYT
TRBV18	TRBJ2-4	ASSPESGLGKNIQY
TRBV29-1	TRBJ1-2	SLGRDSANYGYT
TRBV4-1	TRBJ2-7	ASSQERWGQGTYEQY
TRBV27	TRBJ2-7	ASSFSRETYEQY
TRBV5-1	TRBJ2-6	ASSLDGAGTGANVLT
TRBV5-5	TRBJ2-3	ASSLPRDYPTDTQY
TRBV18	TRBJ1-5	ASSPGGVRNSNQPQH
TRBV11-2	TRBJ2-2	ASSTEQGEYTGELF
TRBV29-1	TRBJ2-7	SACADRGFREQY
TRBV28	TRBJ2-7	ASSLWDEQY
TRBV29-1	TRBJ2-1	SVDRSNNEQF
TRBV29-1	TRBJ2-1	SVIRNRGFLWVGF
TRBV27	TRBJ2-1	ASSLFSTANEQF
TRBV19	TRBJ1-2	ASSIATTGHNYGYT
TRBV2	TRBJ2-7	ASRISGLAGYEQY
TRBV10-3	TRBJ2-7	AISDEGALSYEQY
TRBV13	TRBJ2-3	ASSSGQATDTQY
TRBV27	TRBJ2-7	ASSFRARASSGSGHEQY
TRBV7-8	TRBJ1-2	ASSLGPGNYGYT
TRBV30	TRBJ1-2	AWSQPRGQYGYT
TRBV6-1	TRBJ2-7	AGAPGRSSYEQY
TRBV9	TRBJ2-1	ASSVAGATLNEQF
TRBV29-1	TRBJ2-1	SVDSGNNEQF
TRBV5-4	TRBJ1-3	ASSVTGAGNTIY
TRBV4-1	TRBJ1-1	ASSQEIRGNTEAF
TRBV15	TRBJ2-7	ATSREEAGVRYEQY
TRBV27	TRBJ2-7	ASSLGRGGYEQY
TRBV4-1	TRBJ2-1	ASSGYPLSNEQF